The rows below give T cell receptor beta chains drawn from one sample of a study of metastatic and nonmetastatic thyroid tumors. With MiXCR, TCRdb reprocessed the PCR reads. The sample contains some 19,000 clones, about a quarter of which appear only once. The sample was blood. The origin of the receptors is a male donor with papillary thyroid cancer or a benign thyroid nodule (not recorded which). Some clones in this sample may be carry-over from other donors' samples. The CDR3 runs from the conserved cysteine through the conserved F or W. A D gene is named only where the DNA matches it firmly. Clone size is shown for a subset of rows, as once, few, many or a class of expanded clone.

clone_size | j_call | v_call | d_call | cdr3_nt | cdr3_aa
. | TRBJ2-3 | TRBV5-1 | TRBD2 | TGCGCCAGCAGCCCCCAAAGGCGGGGGGGCACAGATACGCAGTATTTT | CASSPQRRGGTDTQYF
few | TRBJ1-5 | TRBV19 | . | TGTGCCAGTAGTGGAGCGTCGAGGAGCAATCAGCCCCAGCATTTT | CASSGASRSNQPQHF
few | TRBJ2-7 | TRBV5-1 | . | TGCGCCAGCAGCTTGGAGGGGCACTTCTACGAGCAGTACTTC | CASSLEGHFYEQYF
. | TRBJ1-1 | TRBV12-3/TRBV12-4 | . | TGTGCCAGCAGACCTACAGGGTCTCAGACTGAAGCTTTCTTT | CASRPTGSQTEAFF
many | TRBJ2-5 | TRBV7-2 | . | TGTGCCAGCAGTCCCGAGGAGGGTTTGCGGTACCAAGAGACCCAGTACTTC | CASSPEEGLRYQETQYF
medium-sized | TRBJ1-2 | TRBV20-1 | . | TGCAGTGCTAGAGTTCGGGGGAGGATCGCTAACTATGGCTACACCTTC | CSARVRGRIANYGYTF
medium-sized | TRBJ2-3 | TRBV19 | . | TGTGCCAGTACTACAGGGGAGGGGACAGATACGCAGTATTTT | CASTTGEGTDTQYF
. | TRBJ2-5 | TRBV4-2 | . | TGTGCCAGCAGCCAAAAAGCGGGTGGGGTAGAGACCCAGTACTTC | CASSQKAGGVETQYF
. | TRBJ2-5 | TRBV11-2 | TRBD2 | TGTGCCAGCAGCTCGATCATAGCGGGAGGGGCAGAGACCCAGTACTTC | CASSSIIAGGAETQYF
many | TRBJ2-5 | TRBV11-2 | . | TGTGCCAGCAGCTTATATAGGTCGGGGGAGGCCCAGTACTTC | CASSLYRSGEAQYF
few | TRBJ2-1 | TRBV12-3/TRBV12-4 | TRBD1 | TGTGCCAGCAGTTTAACAGGGGTTGGTGAGCAGTTCTTC | CASSLTGVGEQFF
. | TRBJ1-4 | TRBV6-1 | . | TGTGCCGGCGCCCTTCAGTGGAACAATGAAAAAATGTTTTTT | CAGALQWNNEKMFF
. | TRBJ2-2 | TRBV20-1 | TRBD1 | TGCAGTGCTCCCGGCCGGGGACAGAGGAACACCGGGGAGCTGTTTTTT | CSAPGRGQRNTGELFF
. | TRBJ2-3 | TRBV4-2 | TRBD2 | TGTGCCAGCAGCCAACCCTCTCCGGGAGGCGCAGATACGCAGTATTTT | CASSQPSPGGADTQYF
medium-sized | TRBJ2-2 | TRBV28 | TRBD1 | TGTGCCAGCAGTCAGTCATACGGCCGTCAGGGGGCCGGGGAGCTGTTTTTT | CASSQSYGRQGAGELFF
medium-sized | TRBJ1-6 | TRBV20-1 | TRBD1 | TGCAGTGCTAGGGTACAGGGGAGGGCAGGTAGCTCACCCCTCCACTTT | CSARVQGRAGSSPLHF
. | TRBJ1-1 | TRBV20-1 | . | TGCAGTGCTAGTAGGGGGAGGAACACTGAAGCTTTCTTT | CSASRGRNTEAFF
. | TRBJ2-3 | TRBV5-1 | TRBD2 | TGCGCCAGCAGCTTGGCCGGGGTTAGCGGGGCCGATACGCAGTATTTT | CASSLAGVSGADTQYF
few | TRBJ2-2 | TRBV6-1 | TRBD1 | TGTGCCTCGAAGACAGGGGGCGCCTTGAGGAACACCGGGGAGCTGTTTTTT | CASKTGGALRNTGELFF
. | TRBJ1-6 | TRBV19 | TRBD1 | TGTGCCAGTAGTTCCACAGGGGGCTGGTCCCCCCTCCACTTT | CASSSTGGWSPLHF
. | TRBJ1-3 | TRBV28 | . | TGTGCCAGCAATCCAGGGGCAGGCTCTGGAAACACCATATATTTT | CASNPGAGSGNTIYF
once | TRBJ2-1 | TRBV4-2 | . | TGTGCCAGCAGCCAAAAGACTGCGGGGCCCTACAATGAGCAGTTCTTC | CASSQKTAGPYNEQFF
few | TRBJ2-7 | TRBV6-1 | . | TGTGCCAGCAGTGAAGAGGTGGGACCGGGCCCCAATTACGAGCAGTACTTC | CASSEEVGPGPNYEQYF
. | TRBJ2-1 | TRBV27 | . | TGTGCCAGCAGTTTTAACTCCTACAATGAGCAGTTCTTC | CASSFNSYNEQFF
many | TRBJ2-3 | TRBV27 | TRBD2 | TGTGCCAGCAGTTCCCGACTAGCGGGAGGGACAGATACGCAGTATTTT | CASSSRLAGGTDTQYF
. | TRBJ1-2 | TRBV19 | TRBD1 | TGTGCCAGTAGTATAGATTTTTCAAACAGGGGCTACGATGGCTACACCTTC | CASSIDFSNRGYDGYTF
medium-sized | TRBJ2-7 | TRBV12-3/TRBV12-4 | . | TGTGCCAGCACCCTCGCTCACGACTACGAGCAGTACTTC | CASTLAHDYEQYF